These T cell receptor beta chains were read from a single sample in a study of T cell responses to AZD1222 COVID-19 vaccine. Clones were sequenced by immunoSEQ multiplex PCR, and TCRdb holds only the in-frame ones, with some missing. The sample includes 170,000 or so clones, about nine tenths of them seen just once. Sequenced material: peripheral blood, taken on day 0 of AZD1222 vaccination. The source is an adult in good health. CDR3s include the opening cysteine and the closing phenylalanine or tryptophan. Each record gives: clone size, D gene, V gene, J gene, CDR3 protein, CDR3 DNA. The D gene is left open where the match is weak. Some rows mark clone size as missing; the rest say once, few, many or name a class of expanded clone.

-	-	TRBV5-1	TRBJ1-4	CASSGNGEGNEKLFF	TGCGCCAGCAGCGGAAATGGGGAAGGGAATGAAAAACTGTTTTTT
-	-	TRBV18	TRBJ2-7	CASSRKSMGTHEQYF	TGTGCCAGCTCACGGAAATCGATGGGGACCCACGAGCAGTACTTC
-	-	TRBV11-3	TRBJ2-6	CASSLDGSGANVLTF	TGTGCCAGCAGCTTAGATGGTTCTGGGGCCAACGTCCTGACTTTC
-	-	TRBV6-5	TRBJ1-4	CASRTRSEKLFF	TGTGCCAGCAGAACACGGTCGGAAAAACTGTTTTTT
-	-	TRBV18	TRBJ1-1	CASSPTGNTEAFF	TGTGCCAGCTCACCCACAGGGAACACTGAAGCTTTCTTT
once	-	TRBV9	TRBJ1-4	CASSANTATNEKLFF	TGTGCCAGCAGCGCCAACACAGCAACTAATGAAAAACTGTTTTTT
-	TRBD1	TRBV7-3	TRBJ1-6	CASSLTGTGNSPLHF	TGTGCCAGCAGCTTAACCGGGACAGGGAATTCACCCCTCCACTTT
few	-	TRBV7-2	TRBJ2-5	CASSSRVQETQYF	TGTGCCAGCAGCTCGAGGGTTCAAGAGACCCAGTACTTC
-	-	TRBV27	TRBJ2-4	CASSPTGAVNIQYF	TGTGCCAGCAGTCCGACGGGGGCCGTAAACATTCAGTACTTC
-	-	TRBV3-1/TRBV3-2	TRBJ2-3	CASSLKGLITDTQYF	TGTGCCAGCAGCCTAAAGGGCTTAATCACAGATACGCAGTATTTT
-	-	TRBV4-3	TRBJ2-3	CASSQKGYPLLTSTDTQYF	TGCGCCAGCAGCCAAAAGGGGTACCCACTTCTTACCTCCACAGATACGCAGTATTTT
-	-	TRBV11-3	TRBJ1-2	CASSNLGGRDGYTF	TGTGCCAGCAGTAATTTAGGGGGAAGGGATGGCTACACCTTC
-	TRBD2	TRBV7-6	TRBJ2-7	CASAQGLAGIYEQYF	TGTGCCAGCGCTCAGGGGCTAGCGGGGATCTACGAGCAGTACTTC
-	-	TRBV19	TRBJ1-5	CASSTHFTYRVGGGQPQHF	TGTGCCAGTAGTACCCACTTTACCTACAGGGTAGGAGGGGGTCAGCCCCAGCATTTT
-	-	TRBV7-3	TRBJ1-1	CASSLTGLFAEAFF	TGTGCCAGCAGCTTGACCGGGCTATTTGCTGAAGCTTTCTTT
-	-	TRBV27	TRBJ2-6	CASSLSTGANVLTF	TGTGCCAGCAGTTTATCGACTGGGGCCAACGTCCTGACTTTC
once	-	TRBV28	TRBJ1-2	CASRPQGYGGYTF	TGTGCCAGCAGGCCGCAGGGATATGGTGGCTACACCTTC
-	-	TRBV27	TRBJ2-7	CASSPGTRAYEQYF	TGTGCCAGCAGTCCAGGGACGAGGGCCTACGAGCAGTACTTC
-	TRBD2	TRBV15	TRBJ2-2	CATSSPGTSGVANTGELFF	TGTGCCACCAGTTCCCCCGGGACTAGCGGGGTAGCGAACACCGGGGAGCTGTTTTTT
-	-	TRBV29-1	TRBJ1-4	CSVGKGGEKLFF	TGCAGCGTTGGAAAGGGGGGTGAAAAACTGTTTTTT
-	-	TRBV7-3	TRBJ2-3	CASSPAAATLTDTQYF	TGTGCCAGCAGCCCGGCGGCGGCAACCCTCACAGATACGCAGTATTTT
few	TRBD1	TRBV7-3	TRBJ2-5	CASSLAPGQGGTQYF	TGTGCCAGCAGCTTAGCCCCCGGACAGGGAGGGACCCAGTACTTC
-	TRBD1	TRBV9	TRBJ1-3	CASSDNPRDSSGNTIYF	TGTGCCAGCAGCGATAATCCCCGGGACAGCTCTGGAAACACCATATATTTT
-	TRBD1	TRBV2	TRBJ1-1	CASKSGTVNTEAFF	TGTGCCAGCAAGTCCGGGACAGTGAACACTGAAGCTTTCTTT
-	-	TRBV5-1	TRBJ1-5	CASSLVWGSNQPQHF	TGCGCCAGCAGCTTGGTTTGGGGAAGCAATCAGCCCCAGCATTTT
-	-	TRBV28	TRBJ1-1	CASSLLTAGEAFF	TGTGCCAGCAGTTTATTGACAGCTGGTGAAGCTTTCTTT